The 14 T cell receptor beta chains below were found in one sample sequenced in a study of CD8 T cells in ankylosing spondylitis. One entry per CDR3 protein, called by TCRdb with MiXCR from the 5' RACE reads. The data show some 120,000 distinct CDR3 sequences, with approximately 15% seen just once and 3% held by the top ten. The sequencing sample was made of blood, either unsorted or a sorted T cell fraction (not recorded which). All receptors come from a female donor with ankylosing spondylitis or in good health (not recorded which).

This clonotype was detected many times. CDR3 sequence (DNA): TGTGCCAGCAGTTCTTTGGGGTTTGCGGGCAATCAGCCCCAGCATTTT. Encoded protein: CASSSLGFAGNQPQHF. V is TRBV12-3 or TRBV12-4 and J is TRBJ1-5; D not resolved. Trimming took 4 bases from V and 2 from J, leaving 15 bases between them. This CDR3 is 16 amino acids long.

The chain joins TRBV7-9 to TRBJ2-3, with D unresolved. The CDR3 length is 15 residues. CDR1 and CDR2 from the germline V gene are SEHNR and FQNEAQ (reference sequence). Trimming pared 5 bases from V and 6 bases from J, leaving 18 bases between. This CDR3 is CASSTKVRLGDTQYF. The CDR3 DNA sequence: TGTGCCAGCAGCACAAAGGTTCGCCTTGGGGATACGCAGTATTTT.

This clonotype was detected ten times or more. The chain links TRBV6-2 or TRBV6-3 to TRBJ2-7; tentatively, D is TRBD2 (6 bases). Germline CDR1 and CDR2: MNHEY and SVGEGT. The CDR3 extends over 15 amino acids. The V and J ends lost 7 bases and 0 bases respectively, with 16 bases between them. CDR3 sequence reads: CASTGRGLDSYEQYF. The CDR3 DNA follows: TGTGCCAGCACCGGACGGGGGTTAGACTCCTACGAGCAGTACTTC.

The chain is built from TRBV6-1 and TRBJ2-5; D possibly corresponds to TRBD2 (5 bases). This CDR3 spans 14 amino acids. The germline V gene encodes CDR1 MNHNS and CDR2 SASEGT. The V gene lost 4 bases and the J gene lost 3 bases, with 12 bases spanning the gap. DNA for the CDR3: TGTGCCAGCAGTGTTAGAGGAGCGGAAGAGACCCAGTACTTC. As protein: CASSVRGAEETQYF.

CDR3 residues: CASTFSWTGVETQYF. In DNA, the CDR3 is TGTGCCAGCACCTTTAGTTGGACAGGGGTTGAGACCCAGTACTTC. V usage is TRBV12-3 or TRBV12-4 and J usage is TRBJ2-5, with TRBD1 identical over 9 bases. V dropped 7 bases and J dropped 5; count of bases not matched to a gene: 11. The CDR3 length is 15 residues.

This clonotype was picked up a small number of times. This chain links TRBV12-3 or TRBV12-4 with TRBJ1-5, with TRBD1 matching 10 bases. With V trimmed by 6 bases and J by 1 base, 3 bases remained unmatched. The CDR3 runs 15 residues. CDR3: CASRTGGISNQPQHF. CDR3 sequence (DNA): TGTGCCAGCAGGACAGGGGGCATAAGCAATCAGCCCCAGCATTTT.

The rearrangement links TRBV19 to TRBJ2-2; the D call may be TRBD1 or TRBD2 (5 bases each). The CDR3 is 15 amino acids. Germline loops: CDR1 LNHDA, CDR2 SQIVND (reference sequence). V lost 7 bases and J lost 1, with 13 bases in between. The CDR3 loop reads CASMRGSMNTGELFF. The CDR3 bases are TGTGCCAGTATGAGGGGCTCAATGAACACCGGGGAGCTGTTTTTT.

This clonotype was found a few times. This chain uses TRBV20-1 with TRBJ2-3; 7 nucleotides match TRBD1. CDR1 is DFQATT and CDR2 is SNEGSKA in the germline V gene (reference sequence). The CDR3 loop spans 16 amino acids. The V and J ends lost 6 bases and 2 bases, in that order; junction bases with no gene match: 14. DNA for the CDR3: TGCAGTGCCCTCCTAAGAGAGGGGGCCCTCACAGATACGCAGTATTTT. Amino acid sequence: CSALLREGALTDTQYF.

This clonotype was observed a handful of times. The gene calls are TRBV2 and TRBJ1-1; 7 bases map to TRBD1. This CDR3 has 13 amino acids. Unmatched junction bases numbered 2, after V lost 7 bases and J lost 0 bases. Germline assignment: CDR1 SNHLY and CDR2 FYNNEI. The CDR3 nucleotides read TGTGCCAGCAACAGGGGTATGAACACTGAAGCTTTCTTT. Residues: CASNRGMNTEAFF.

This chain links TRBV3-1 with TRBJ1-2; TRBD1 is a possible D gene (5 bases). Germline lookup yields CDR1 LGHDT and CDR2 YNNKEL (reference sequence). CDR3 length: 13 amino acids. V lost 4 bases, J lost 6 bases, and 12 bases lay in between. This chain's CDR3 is CASSPRGRHGYTF. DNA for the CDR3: TGTGCCAGCAGCCCTAGGGGCAGGCATGGCTACACCTTC.

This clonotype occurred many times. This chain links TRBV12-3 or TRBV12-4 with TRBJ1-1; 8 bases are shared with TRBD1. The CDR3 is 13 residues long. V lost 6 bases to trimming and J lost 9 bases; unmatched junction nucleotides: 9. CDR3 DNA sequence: TGTGCCAGCAGCCCAAGCGGGACAGGTCAAGCTTTCTTT. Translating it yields CASSPSGTGQAFF.

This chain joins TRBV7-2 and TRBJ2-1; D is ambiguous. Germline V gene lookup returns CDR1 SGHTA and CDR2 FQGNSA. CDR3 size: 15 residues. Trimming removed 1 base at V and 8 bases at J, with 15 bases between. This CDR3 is CASSLVLVVGYEQFF. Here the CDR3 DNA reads TGTGCCAGCAGCTTAGTGTTGGTGGTAGGCTATGAGCAGTTCTTC. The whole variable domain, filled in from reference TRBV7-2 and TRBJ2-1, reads GAGVSQSPSNKVTEKGKDVELRCDPISGHTALYWYRQSLGQGLEFLIYFQGNSAPDKSGLPSDRFSAERTGGSVSTLTIQRTQQEDSAVYLCASSLVLVVGYEQFFGPGTRLTVL.

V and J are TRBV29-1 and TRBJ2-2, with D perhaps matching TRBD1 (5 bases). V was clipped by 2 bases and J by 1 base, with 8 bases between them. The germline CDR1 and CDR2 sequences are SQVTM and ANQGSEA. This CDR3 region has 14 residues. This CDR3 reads CSVERTRNTGELFF. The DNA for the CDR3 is TGCAGCGTTGAACGGACACGGAACACCGGGGAGCTGTTTTTT.

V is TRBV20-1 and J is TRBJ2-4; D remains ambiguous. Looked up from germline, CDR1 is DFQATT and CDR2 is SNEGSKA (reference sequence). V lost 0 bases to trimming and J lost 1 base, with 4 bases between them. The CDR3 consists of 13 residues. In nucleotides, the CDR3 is TGCAGTGCTAGAGAAGGGGCCAAAAACATTCAGTACTTC. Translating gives CSAREGAKNIQYF.